The entry that follows covers one T cell receptor (beta chain) sequence. The data stem from a study of blood T cell repertoires in COVID-19. Germline V gives CDR1 MNHNY, CDR2 SVGAGI (reference sequence). The V gene end was trimmed by 7 bases and the J gene end by 8 bases; junction bases not matched to a gene: 7. CDR3 length equals 13 residues. TCRdb's table, derived via immunoSEQ multiplex PCR, lists solely in-frame clones and lacks some. This repertoire shows under 300,000 clones, approximately 82% found once; its top ten account for around 2.4%. Sequenced input: peripheral blood. The receptor was derived from a man aged 40-49 years who had recovered from COVID-19. The gene calls are TRBV6-6 and TRBJ2-3; 9 positions agree with TRBD2. DNA of the CDR3: TGTGCCAGCAAGGCGGGGGGGCCGGGTACGCAGTATTTT. Its protein is CASKAGGPGTQYF.